These 5 T cell receptor beta chains came from one sample sequenced in a study of T cell clonality in common variable immunodeficiency. Clones were sequenced by immunoSEQ multiplex PCR, and TCRdb holds only the in-frame ones, with some missing. The sample gives over 40,000 clones, none seen only once, and the top ten clones hold about 6%. Sequenced material: peripheral blood mononuclear cells. Receptors originate from a person between 18 and 70 years old in good health.

This clone was counted many times. Read sequence stops 3 residues before the CDR3 end, and the germline J gene provides the missing end. This chain links TRBV5-6 with TRBJ1-1, with 11 bases identical to TRBD1. Germline V gene lookup returns CDR1 SGHDT and CDR2 YYEEEE. The CDR3 sequence is 14 residues long. Trimming took 2 bases from V and 7 from J; bases not matched to a gene: 4. CDR3 bases read: TGTGCCAGCAGCTTTGGACAGGGGGCTGTTGAA. Protein: CASSFGQGAVE. The full-length CDR3 reads as CASSFGQGAVEAFF.

This clone was found many times. The read halts 3 residues ahead of the CDR3 end, with the missing end drawn from the germline J gene. This chain connects TRBV20-1 to TRBJ2-3; 8 bases are shared with TRBD1. The V gene's germline CDR1 is DFQATT and CDR2 SNEGSKA (reference sequence). There are 15 residues in the CDR3. V gave up 4 bases and J gave up 2 bases; unmatched junction bases: 8. Partial CDR3 DNA: TGCAGTGCTATTGGGGACAGGCCATTCACAGATACG. The encoded protein is CSAIGDRPFTDT. The entire CDR3 sequence reads CSAIGDRPFTDTQYF.

This clone was picked up many times. The missing CDR3 end, 3 residues past where the read stops, is filled in from the germline J gene. V usage is TRBV7-2 and J usage is TRBJ1-2, with 7 bases matching TRBD1. Germline CDR1 SGHTA, CDR2 FQGNSA. This CDR3 comprises 15 residues. V was clipped by 5 bases and J by 6 bases; unmatched bases: 12. The part of the CDR3 DNA that was read is TGTGCCAGCAGCCAAGAACCCGGGACAGAGGATGGC. Its protein product is CASSQEPGTEDG. The whole CDR3 protein is CASSQEPGTEDGYTF.

Ten or more counts support this clone. From the germline J gene comes the end of the CDR3, since the read stops 3 residues before it. Within the sample, other DNA sequences also encode this same CDR3. The genes are TRBV14 and TRBJ2-7; D is perhaps TRBD1 (5 bases). Germline CDR1 reads SGHDN; CDR2 reads FVKESK. CDR3 length: 11 amino acids. With 6 bases removed from V and 3 bases from J, the gap between germline ends came to 6 bases. CDR3 DNA (partial): TGTGCCAGCAGTAGGGGCTACGAG. Encoded protein: CASSRGYE. The full CDR3 protein reads CASSRGYEQYF.

This clone was observed many times. The read finishes 3 residues shy of the CDR3 end, and the germline J gene is used to complete it. This chain joins TRBV19 and TRBJ2-3; D might be TRBD1 (6 bases). This CDR3 has 17 residues. V was pared by 4 bases and J by 3 bases, with 20 bases between. Germline V gene data show CDR1 as LNHDA and CDR2 as SQIVND (reference sequence). The DNA read from the CDR3 is TGTGCCAGTAGTAAGGTGAGGGGGACATCCGGAACAGATACG. Amino acids: CASSKVRGTSGTDT. The complete CDR3 sequence is CASSKVRGTSGTDTQYF. Filled out from reference TRBV19 and TRBJ2-3, the complete variable domain reads DGGITQSPKYLFRKEGQNVTLSCEQNLNHDAMYWYRQDPGQGLRLIYYSQIVNDFQKGDIAEGYSVSREKKESFPLTVTSAQKNPTAFYLCASSKVRGTSGTDTQYFGPGTRLTVL.